This TCR beta chain originates from a study of CD4 T cells in relation to SARS-CoV-2 and coronaviruses. Background on the study: A couple of subjects were Hispanic; patients were eight or nine males and a handful of females.

Data came from immunoSEQ multiplex PCR; TCRdb stores just in-frame clones and leaves some out. The top ten clones hold approximately 20% of a sample with approximately 36,000 clones, 65% to 80% of them seen once. A remark on this clone: The target antigen is unknown.

Sequencing used memory CD4+ T cells from PBMCs, cultured in vitro. This sequence was found in an adult with COVID-19.

Here the CDR3 DNA reads TGTGCCAGCAGCTCGCGGTATAACACCGGGGAGCTGTTTTTT. Translation: CASSSRYNTGELFF. The chain employs TRBV7-9 and TRBJ2-2; no definite D call. Germline-derived CDR1 and CDR2 are SEHNR and FQNEAQ (reference sequence). The CDR3 is 14 residues long. V lost 4 bases and J lost 2, with 8 bases in between.